This TCR beta chain was profiled in a study of blood T cells in healthy people across ages. Regarding the study as a whole: Compared with aged donors, long-lived donors showed fewer expanded clones, suggesting selection.

Germline V CDR1 and CDR2: SGHAT, FQNNGV. The CDR3 loop spans 16 amino acids. After removal of 4 bases from V and 4 bases from J, the junction contained 7 bases not matched to a gene. A remark on this clonotype: Its antigen remains unknown.

Alongside a J-beta primer mix, a sample-barcoded 5' primer served in a second PCR lasting 7 to 11 cycles. TCRdb recomputed calls from the 5' RACE reads with MiXCR, one row per CDR3 protein. Here the sample spans around 1.5 million distinct CDR3 sequences, roughly 32% being singletons. Healthy Russian Caucasian donors spanned ages about 6 to 100 years. The sequence was collected from a woman aged 25 to 39 in good health. The rearrangement joins TRBV11-2 to TRBJ2-3, with 11 bases aligning to TRBD1. Sequenced: blood. Here the CDR3 reads CASSSGDRGFPDTQYF. The CDR3, as DNA: TGTGCCAGCAGCTCTGGGGACAGGGGGTTCCCAGATACGCAGTATTTT.